The 11 T cell receptor beta chains listed next were all sequenced from one sample in a study of PD-1 blockade in classical Hodgkin lymphoma. All trial patients relapsed after autologous stem cell transplantation. The assay was immunoSEQ multiplex PCR, and TCRdb's table has in-frame clones only and misses some. The sample holds about 31,000 clones, just over 70% seen once. The specimen comprised peripheral blood mononuclear cells (PBMCs), sampled before the second cycle of nivolumab. The source of these receptors is a human donor with classical Hodgkin lymphoma.

V gene TRBV30 combines with J gene TRBJ2-7; a possible D gene is TRBD1 (5 bases). The CDR3 is 13 amino acids. Germline CDR1 is GTSNPN and CDR2 is SVGIG (reference sequence). The CDR3 DNA reads as TGTGCTTGGGCGGCAGGGCCACGCGACGAGCAGTACTTC. It yields the protein CAWAAGPRDEQYF.

V usage is TRBV7-9 and J usage is TRBJ1-1; D is unresolved. V lost 5 bases to trimming and J lost 2 bases, with 12 bases between them. The CDR3 has 14 amino acids. Germline CDR1 is SEHNR and CDR2 is FQNEAQ (reference sequence). CDR3 protein: CASSQKITNTEAFF. In DNA, the CDR3 is TGTGCCAGCAGCCAAAAAATAACAAACACTGAAGCTTTCTTT.

The chain combines TRBV9 with TRBJ2-5; TRBD1 agrees at 12 bases. This CDR3 region has 17 residues. Germline V gene data show CDR1 as SGDLS and CDR2 as YYNGEE. The J segment lost 5 bases and the V segment lost 4 bases, leaving 12 bases of the junction unmatched. The CDR3 DNA follows: TGTGCCAGCAGCCACGCCGGGACAGGGGGCGGTCTGGAGACCCAGTACTTC. Encoded protein: CASSHAGTGGGLETQYF.

CDR3 sequence: CASRPTGTGGLGGYTF. The CDR3 DNA is TGCGCCAGCAGGCCGACCGGGACAGGGGGTTTAGGAGGCTACACCTTC. The V call is TRBV4-1, the J call TRBJ1-2, with TRBD1 identical over 11 bases. Germline values: CDR1 MGHRA, CDR2 YSYEKL. Trimming took 6 bases from V and 8 from J; bases not matched to a gene: 14. The CDR3 length is 16 residues.

This chain uses TRBV28 with TRBJ1-3; D possibly corresponds to TRBD1 (5 bases). Looked up from germline, CDR1 is MDHEN and CDR2 is SYDVKM. This CDR3 region has 18 residues. V lost 6 bases and J 3 bases, leaving 24 bases between the germline ends. The CDR3 coding sequence is TGTGCCAGCAGAAAAGGCTTTACTAGGGGCGGGAGTGGAAACACCATATATTTT. Its protein product is CASRKGFTRGGSGNTIYF.

This rearrangement joins TRBV25-1 to TRBJ1-5; D is possibly TRBD1 (6 bases). V shed 3 bases and J shed 1 base, with 13 bases lying between them. Germline values: CDR1 MGHDK, CDR2 SYGVNS. The length of the CDR3 is 16 residues. This CDR3 reads CASSDWSTGSNQPQHF. The CDR3 nucleotides are TGTGCCAGCAGTGACTGGTCAACAGGGAGCAATCAGCCCCAGCATTTT. The complete variable domain, with remaining parts taken from reference TRBV25-1 and TRBJ1-5, reads EADIYQTPRYLVIGTGKKITLECSQTMGHDKMYWYQQDPGMELHLIHYSYGVNSTEKGDLSSESTVSRIRTEHFPLTLESARPSHTSQYLCASSDWSTGSNQPQHFGDGTRLSIL.

The rearrangement uses TRBV5-6 and TRBJ1-5; D unclear. Germline V gives CDR1 SGHDT, CDR2 YYEEEE. Trimming left V 1 base short and J 3 bases short, with 5 bases between. The CDR3 totals 13 residues. CDR3 in amino acids: CASSLRNNQPQHF. The CDR3 DNA reads as TGTGCCAGCAGCTTGCGAAACAATCAGCCCCAGCATTTT.

This clone turned up a few times. The chain employs TRBV2 and TRBJ1-5; D gene uncertain. This CDR3 contains 14 residues. V gave up 4 bases and J gave up 3 bases, with 10 bases separating them. Germline V CDR1 and CDR2: SNHLY, FYNNEI. As DNA, the CDR3 is TGTGCCAGCAGTGTACTCGGGGTCAATCAGCCCCAGCATTTT. Amino acids: CASSVLGVNQPQHF.

The rearrangement joins TRBV9 to TRBJ1-4, with D hard to call. V lost 2 bases to trimming and J lost 7 bases, with 12 bases between them. Germline CDR1 and CDR2: SGDLS and YYNGEE. There are 14 residues in the CDR3. The CDR3 here is CASSVDPAGEKLFF. The CDR3 DNA sequence: TGTGCCAGCAGCGTTGACCCGGCAGGTGAAAAACTGTTTTTT.

V and J are TRBV29-1 and TRBJ2-7, with a possible D match to TRBD1 (6 bases). The CDR3 has 12 amino acids. Germline CDR1 reads SQVTM; CDR2 reads ANQGSEA. Trimming shortened V by 6 bases and J by 7 bases, and 16 bases separated the two germline ends. CDR3 in DNA: TGCAGCGTATTTACAGGGCTGGGGGAGCAGTACTTC. This codes for CSVFTGLGEQYF.

The chain is built from TRBV21-1 and TRBJ2-5. TRBV21-1 is a pseudogene. The CDR3 is made up of 15 amino acids. CDR3 DNA sequence: TGTGCCAGCAGCAAAGCGCTCACCTGGCAAGAGACCCAGTACTTC. This gives the protein CASSKALTWQETQYF.